This T cell receptor beta chain was profiled in a study of blood T cell repertoires in COVID-19. The V segment lost 7 bases and the J segment 0 bases; nucleotides outside the gene matches: 15. The CDR3 consists of 18 residues. The germline gives CDR1 KGHDR, CDR2 SFDVKD. TCRdb keeps only in-frame clones here, not all; method: immunoSEQ multiplex PCR. The sample consists of 59,000 or so clones, approximately 80% of them appearing once. The chain combines TRBV24-1 with TRBJ1-1; the match to TRBD1 covers 8 bases. Sequenced sample: peripheral blood. The sequence came from a man in his sixties with acute or convalescent COVID-19. CDR3 bases: TGTGCCACCAGACCGGCAGGGGGCTTCCGACCCCTGAACACTGAAGCTTTCTTT. Protein: CATRPAGGFRPLNTEAFF.